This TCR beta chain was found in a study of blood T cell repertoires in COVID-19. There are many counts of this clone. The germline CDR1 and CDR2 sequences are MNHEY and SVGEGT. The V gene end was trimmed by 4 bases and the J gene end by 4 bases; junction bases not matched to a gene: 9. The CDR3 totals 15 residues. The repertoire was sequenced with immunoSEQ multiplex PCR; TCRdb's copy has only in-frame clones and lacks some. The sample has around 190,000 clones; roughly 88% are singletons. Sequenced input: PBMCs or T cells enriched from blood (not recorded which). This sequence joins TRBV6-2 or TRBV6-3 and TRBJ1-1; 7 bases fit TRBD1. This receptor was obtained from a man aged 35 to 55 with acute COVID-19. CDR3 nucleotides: TGTGCCAGCAGTTCCCCTGGACAGGCCCGCACTGAAGCTTTCTTT. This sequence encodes CASSSPGQARTEAFF.